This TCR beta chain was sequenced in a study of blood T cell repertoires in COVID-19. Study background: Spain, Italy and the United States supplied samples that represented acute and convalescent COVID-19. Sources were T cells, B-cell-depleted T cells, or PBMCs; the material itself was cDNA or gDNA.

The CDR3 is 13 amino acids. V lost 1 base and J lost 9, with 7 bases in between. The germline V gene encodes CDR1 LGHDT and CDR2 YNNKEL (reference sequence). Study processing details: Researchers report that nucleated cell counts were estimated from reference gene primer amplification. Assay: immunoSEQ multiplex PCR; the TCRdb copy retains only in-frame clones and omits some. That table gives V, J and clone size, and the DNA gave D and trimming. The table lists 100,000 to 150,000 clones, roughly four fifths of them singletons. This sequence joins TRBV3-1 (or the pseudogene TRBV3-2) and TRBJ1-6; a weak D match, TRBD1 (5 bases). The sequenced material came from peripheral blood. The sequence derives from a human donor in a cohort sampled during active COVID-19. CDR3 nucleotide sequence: TGTGCCAGCAGCCAAGCCAGGGTTTCACCCCTCCACTTT. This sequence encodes CASSQARVSPLHF.